The clone carrying this T cell receptor beta chain was counted at least ten times. Its target is not known. Unique molecular identifiers tagged individual cDNA molecules. TCRdb passed the 5' RACE reads through MiXCR, listing each CDR3 protein once. This sample has about 39,000 distinct CDR3 sequences; nearly 7.5% occur once, and the top ten carry 8.3%. This sample was included in a study of early T cells in non-severe SARS-CoV-2 infection. Study context: With bulk RNA from unsorted whole blood as input, sequencing yielded unpaired chains. Regarding the study as a whole: Database matching using VDJdb favored anti-spike CD8 responses, with private and CD4 specificities left missing.

The CDR3 is made up of 15 amino acids. The V gene's germline CDR1 is SGHAT and CDR2 FQNNGV. The J segment lost 4 bases and the V segment lost 7 bases, leaving 9 bases of the junction unmatched. This sequence was found in an adult who was a healthcare worker with PCR-confirmed SARS-CoV-2 infection or an uninfected control (not recorded which). The chain joins TRBV11-2 to TRBJ2-7; 11 bases agree with TRBD2. The source material was whole blood. CDR3 nucleotides: TGTGCCAGCACCCCGGGACTAGCGGTTACTTACGAGCAGTACTTC. It is translated as CASTPGLAVTYEQYF.